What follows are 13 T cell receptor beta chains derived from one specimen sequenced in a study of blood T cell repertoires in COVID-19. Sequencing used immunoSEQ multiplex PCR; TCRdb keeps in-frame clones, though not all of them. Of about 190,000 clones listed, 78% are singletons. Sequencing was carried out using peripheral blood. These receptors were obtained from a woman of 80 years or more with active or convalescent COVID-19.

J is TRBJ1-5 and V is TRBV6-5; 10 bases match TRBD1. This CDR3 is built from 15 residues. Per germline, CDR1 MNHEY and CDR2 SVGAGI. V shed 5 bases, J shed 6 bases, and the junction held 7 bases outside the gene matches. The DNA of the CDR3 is TGTGCCAGCAGTCGAGACAGGGGGCGATTTCAGCCCCAGCATTTT. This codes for CASSRDRGRFQPQHF.

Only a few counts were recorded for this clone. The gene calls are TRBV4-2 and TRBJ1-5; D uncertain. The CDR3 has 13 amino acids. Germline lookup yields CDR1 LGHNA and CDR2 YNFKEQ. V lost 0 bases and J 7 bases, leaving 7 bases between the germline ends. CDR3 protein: CASSQEGGQPQHF. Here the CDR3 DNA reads TGTGCCAGCAGCCAAGAGGGAGGGCAGCCCCAGCATTTT.

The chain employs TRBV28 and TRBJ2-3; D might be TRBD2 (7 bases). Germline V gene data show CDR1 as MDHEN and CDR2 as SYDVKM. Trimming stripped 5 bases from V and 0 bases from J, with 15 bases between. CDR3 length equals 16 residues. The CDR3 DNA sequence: TGTGCCAGCAGTCCAAGGGGGGGGCTCAGCACAGATACGCAGTATTTT. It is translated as CASSPRGGLSTDTQYF.

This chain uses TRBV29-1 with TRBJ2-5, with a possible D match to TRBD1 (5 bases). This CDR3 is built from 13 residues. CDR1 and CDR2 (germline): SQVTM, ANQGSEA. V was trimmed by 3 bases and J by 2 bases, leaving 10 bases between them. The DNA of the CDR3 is TGCAGCGTTGAGGCAGGGTCACAAGAGACCCAGTACTTC. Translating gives CSVEAGSQETQYF.

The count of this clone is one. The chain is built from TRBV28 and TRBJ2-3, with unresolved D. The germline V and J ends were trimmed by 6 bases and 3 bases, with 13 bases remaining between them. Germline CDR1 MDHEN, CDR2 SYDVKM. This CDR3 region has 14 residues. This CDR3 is CASRPHSGTDTQYF. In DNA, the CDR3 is TGTGCCAGCAGACCCCACTCCGGGACAGATACGCAGTATTTT.

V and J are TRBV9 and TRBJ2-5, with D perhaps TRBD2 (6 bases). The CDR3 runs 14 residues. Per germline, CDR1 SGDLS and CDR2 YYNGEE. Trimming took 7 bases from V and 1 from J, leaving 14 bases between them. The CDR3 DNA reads TGTGCCAGCGCCCAGGGACTCGTCCAAGAGACCCAGTACTTC. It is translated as CASAQGLVQETQYF. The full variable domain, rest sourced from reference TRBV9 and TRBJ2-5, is DSGVTQTPKHLITATGQRVTLRCSPRSGDLSVYWYQQSLDQGLQFLIQYYNGEERAKGNILERFSAQQFPDLHSELNLSSLELGDSALYFCASAQGLVQETQYFGPGTRLLVL.

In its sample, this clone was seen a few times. CDR3 bases: TGCGCCAGCAGCCAAATTAGCGGGGGGCAACCAGAGCAGTTCTTC. Protein sequence: CASSQISGGQPEQFF. The gene calls are TRBV4-1 and TRBJ2-1, with TRBD2 matching over 10 bases. The germline V gene encodes CDR1 MGHRA and CDR2 YSYEKL. V lost 2 bases to trimming and J lost 10 bases; unmatched junction nucleotides: 8. CDR3 length: 15 residues.

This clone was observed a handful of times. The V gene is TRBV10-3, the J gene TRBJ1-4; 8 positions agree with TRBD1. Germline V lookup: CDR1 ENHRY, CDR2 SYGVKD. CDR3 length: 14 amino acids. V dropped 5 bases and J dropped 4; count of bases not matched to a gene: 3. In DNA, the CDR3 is TGTGCCATCAGTCGACAGGGGATTAATGAAAAACTGTTTTTT. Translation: CAISRQGINEKLFF.

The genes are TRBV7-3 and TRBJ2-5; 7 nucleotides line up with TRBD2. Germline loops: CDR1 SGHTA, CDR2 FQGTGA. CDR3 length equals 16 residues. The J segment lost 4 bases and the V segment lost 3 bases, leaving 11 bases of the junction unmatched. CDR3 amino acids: CASSFLGGGIPETQYF. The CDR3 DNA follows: TGTGCCAGCAGCTTTCTTGGCGGGGGTATCCCAGAGACCCAGTACTTC.

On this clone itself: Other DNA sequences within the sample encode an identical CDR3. The DNA for the CDR3 is TGTGCCAGTAGCGGGACAGGGGGCAATCAGCCCCAGCATTTT. Translating gives CASSGTGGNQPQHF. The chain carries TRBV19 and TRBJ1-5; 10 nucleotides align to TRBD1. V was pared by 6 bases and J by 2 bases, with 1 base of the junction left unmatched. Germline V gene sequence: CDR1 LNHDA, CDR2 SQIVND (reference sequence). This CDR3 has 14 residues.

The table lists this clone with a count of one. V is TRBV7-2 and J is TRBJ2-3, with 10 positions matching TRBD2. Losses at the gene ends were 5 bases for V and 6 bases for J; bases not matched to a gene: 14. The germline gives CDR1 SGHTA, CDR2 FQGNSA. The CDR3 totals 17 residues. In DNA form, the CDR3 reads TGTGCCAGCAGCCTAGGGCAAGCGGGGGGGCTTGGGGATACGCAGTATTTT. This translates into CASSLGQAGGLGDTQYF.

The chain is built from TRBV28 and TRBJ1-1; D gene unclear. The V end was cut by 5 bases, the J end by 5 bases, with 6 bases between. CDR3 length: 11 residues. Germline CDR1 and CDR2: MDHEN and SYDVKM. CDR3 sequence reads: CASSQWTEAFF. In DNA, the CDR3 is TGTGCCAGCAGTCAGTGGACTGAAGCTTTCTTT.

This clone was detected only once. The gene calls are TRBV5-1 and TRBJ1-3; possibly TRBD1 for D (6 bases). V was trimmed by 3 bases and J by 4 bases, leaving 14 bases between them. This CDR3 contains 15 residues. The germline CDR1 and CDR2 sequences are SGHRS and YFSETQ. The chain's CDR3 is CASSYTGIAGNTIYF. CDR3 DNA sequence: TGCGCCAGCAGCTATACAGGGATAGCAGGAAACACCATATATTTT.